This entry concerns a single T cell receptor beta chain. The authors' processing: Estimation of nucleated cell counts was performed using reference gene primer amplification. Profiled with immunoSEQ multiplex PCR; TCRdb holds only in-frame clones, not every one. That table gives V, J and clone size, and the DNA gave D and trimming. The sample lists about 12,000 clones; around nine tenths were seen once. Between the trimmed V and J ends, which lost 6 bases and 2 bases, there was a span of 7 bases. CDR1 and CDR2 (germline): SGHVS, FNYEAQ. The CDR3 is 12 amino acids. This sample was included in a study of blood T cell repertoires in COVID-19. Across the whole study: COVID-19 samples collected from the United States, Italy and Spain covered acute and convalescent phases.

The sequence was collected from a woman aged 70-85 years with active COVID-19. Sequencing used peripheral blood. The chain carries TRBV7-6 and TRBJ1-2; D not resolved. CDR3 coding DNA: TGTGCCAGCAGTTACAACAACTATGGCTACACCTTC. Amino acids: CASSYNNYGYTF.